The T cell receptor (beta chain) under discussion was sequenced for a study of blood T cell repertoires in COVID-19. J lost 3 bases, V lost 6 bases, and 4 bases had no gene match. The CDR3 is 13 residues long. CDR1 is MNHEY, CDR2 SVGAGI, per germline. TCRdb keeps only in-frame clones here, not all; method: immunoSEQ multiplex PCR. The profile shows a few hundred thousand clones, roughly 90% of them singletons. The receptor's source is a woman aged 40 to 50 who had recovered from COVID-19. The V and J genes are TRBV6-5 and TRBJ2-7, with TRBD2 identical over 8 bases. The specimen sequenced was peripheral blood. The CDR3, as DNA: TGTGCCAGCAGGACCGGGACTAGCTACGAGCAGTACTTC. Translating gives CASRTGTSYEQYF.